A selection of T cell receptor beta chains follows, all from one sample in a study of T cells after yellow fever vaccination. Via MiXCR, TCRdb re-called the 5' RACE reads, giving one row per CDR3 protein. The table shows just under 600,000 distinct CDR3 sequences, with roughly 12% occurring only once. This specimen was PBMCs, taken on the day of the yellow fever booster vaccination. These receptors all stem from a man aged 30 to 39 who received the YFV17D yellow fever vaccine. Each CDR3 is given with its conserved first and last residue. Each record gives: V gene, D gene, CDR3 length, J gene, clone size, CDR3 DNA, CDR3 protein. A D gene is named only where the DNA matches it firmly. Size values are once, few and many counts, or a class for expanded clones, and some rows have none.

>TRBV7-9|-|11|TRBJ2-5|-
TGTGCCAGCAGCCCCTTGGAGGCCCAGTACTTC
CASSPLEAQYF
>TRBV20-1|TRBD2|15|TRBJ2-7|few
TGCAGTGCTAGGGGGAGGACTAGCGGGACCTACGAGCAGTACTTC
CSARGRTSGTYEQYF
>TRBV19|-|13|TRBJ1-4|-
TGTGCCAGCCTGGGTGAGGTAAATGAAAAACTGTTTTTT
CASLGEVNEKLFF
>TRBV14|-|17|TRBJ2-7|few
TGTGCCAGCAGCCATCCAATACTTCCCGGGAGTCTTGTCGAGCAGTACTTC
CASSHPILPGSLVEQYF
>TRBV12-3/TRBV12-4|TRBD2|15|TRBJ2-5|many
TGTGCCAGCAGTCGGAATAGCGGGAGGGTTGAGACCCAGTACTTC
CASSRNSGRVETQYF
>TRBV7-9|-|13|TRBJ2-7|-
TGTGCCAGCAGCTCGGCTTACGGGTACGAGCAGTACTTC
CASSSAYGYEQYF
>TRBV2|TRBD1|14|TRBJ2-1|-
TGTGCCAGCAGGGTGGGACAGGGGGTAAATGAGCAGTTCTTC
CASRVGQGVNEQFF
>TRBV14|-|14|TRBJ1-2|few
TGTGCCAGCAGCCCGACCCTTGCCGGCTATGGCTACACCTTC
CASSPTLAGYGYTF
>TRBV7-2|-|13|TRBJ2-3|-
TGTGCCAGCGGCACGTCCCCCCCAGATACGCAGTATTTT
CASGTSPPDTQYF
>TRBV6-1|-|14|TRBJ2-7|few
TGTGCCAGCGGCCGGGACACCTACTCCTACGAGCAGTACTTC
CASGRDTYSYEQYF
>TRBV6-2/TRBV6-3|TRBD2|15|TRBJ2-1|-
TGTGCCAGCAGCCCCAGCGGGATTTCCTACAATGAGCAGTTCTTC
CASSPSGISYNEQFF
>TRBV29-1|TRBD1|14|TRBJ2-7|few
TGCAGCGTTCTTTCGGGACAGGGTGGATACGAGCAGTACTTC
CSVLSGQGGYEQYF
>TRBV14|TRBD2|16|TRBJ2-7|-
TGTGCCAGCAGCCAAGTTTTAGCGGGACCCTCCTACGAGCAGTACTTC
CASSQVLAGPSYEQYF
>TRBV7-2|TRBD2|16|TRBJ2-1|few
TGTGCCAGCAGCTTATCGGGAACTAGCGCGTACAATGAGCAGTTCTTC
CASSLSGTSAYNEQFF
>TRBV21-1|-|13|TRBJ1-2|few
TGTGCCAGCAGCTCGGGACACCTCTCTGGCTACACCTTC
CASSSGHLSGYTF
>TRBV3-1|TRBD2|16|TRBJ2-1|few
TGTGCCAGCAGCCAACTTAGTGGACTAGCGGCAAATGAGCAGTTCTTC
CASSQLSGLAANEQFF
>TRBV7-2|-|13|TRBJ1-1|few
TGTGCCAGCAGCTTAGCGCGGGCGCGTGAAGCTTTCTTT
CASSLARAREAFF
>TRBV10-1|TRBD2|16|TRBJ2-1|few
TGCGCCAGCAGTGAGTCGAGAGGACTAGCGGACAATGAGCAGTTCTTC
CASSESRGLADNEQFF
>TRBV20-1|TRBD1|13|TRBJ1-4|few
TGCAGTGCTTCAACAGGGGGAGTCGAAAAACTGTTTTTT
CSASTGGVEKLFF
>TRBV27|-|14|TRBJ1-3|-
TGTGCCAGCAGTCTCACGGGGTCCGGAAACACCATATATTTT
CASSLTGSGNTIYF
>TRBV5-1|TRBD1|13|TRBJ2-7|few
TGCGCCAGCAGCTTCGACAGGGGAGGTGAGCAGTACTTC
CASSFDRGGEQYF
>TRBV24-1|-|16|TRBJ2-1|-
TGTGCCACCAGTGATTCCGGGGGTGCTATGTACAAAGGGCAGTTCTTC
CATSDSGGAMYKGQFF
>TRBV7-2|TRBD2|15|TRBJ2-7|many
TGTGCCAGCAGCTTAGCTAGCGGGAGCTCCTACGAGCAGTACTTC
CASSLASGSSYEQYF
>TRBV29-1|TRBD2|15|TRBJ2-2|few
TGCAGCGCGAGGGGTAGCGGGACCTACACCGGGGAGCTGTTTTTT
CSARGSGTYTGELFF
>TRBV2|-|15|TRBJ2-1|-
TGTGCCAGCGAATTGGGCGGGACCGCTTACAATGAGCAGTTCTTC
CASELGGTAYNEQFF
>TRBV28|TRBD2|15|TRBJ2-1|few
TGTGCCAGCGGATCGGGGGGGCCCTCCTACAATGAGCAGTTCTTC
CASGSGGPSYNEQFF
>TRBV7-2|TRBD1|15|TRBJ2-4|few
TGTGCCAGCAGCTTAGTGGGGGACAGGGTTAACATTCAGTACTTC
CASSLVGDRVNIQYF
>TRBV7-9|TRBD2|16|TRBJ2-1|-
TGTGCCAGCAGCTTAGGCCTCCCCACTAGCGGAAATGAGCAGTTCTTC
CASSLGLPTSGNEQFF
>TRBV29-1|-|11|TRBJ2-5|-
TGCAGCGTTACGGAAAAAGAGACCCAGTACTTC
CSVTEKETQYF
>TRBV10-3|TRBD2|15|TRBJ2-7|-
TGTGCCATCAGTGATCAGACTAGCCGGGTCTACGAGCAGTACTTC
CAISDQTSRVYEQYF
>TRBV13|TRBD1|18|TRBJ1-4|-
TGTGCCAGCAGCTTAACAGGGGGCGCTTCTACGGCTAATGAAAAACTGTTTTTT
CASSLTGGASTANEKLFF
>TRBV20-1|-|16|TRBJ2-1|-
TGCAGTGCTAGAGATCTTATGGCTAGCGCTTACAATGAGCAGTTCTTC
CSARDLMASAYNEQFF
>TRBV5-1|-|14|TRBJ1-3|-
TGCGCCAGCACCGGGGGGGCTTCTGGAAACACCATATATTTT
CASTGGASGNTIYF
>TRBV7-2|-|15|TRBJ2-3|-
TGTGCCAGCAGCTTAGCTACCCCCGGTAGGGATACGCAGTATTTT
CASSLATPGRDTQYF
>TRBV20-1|-|14|TRBJ2-7|few
TGCAGTGCTAGGGCGGGTAGCGGTCTCTACGAGCAGTACTTC
CSARAGSGLYEQYF
>TRBV7-9|-|14|TRBJ2-7|-
TGTGCCAGCAGCTTAGGTGTATTACGGAACGAGCAGTACTTC
CASSLGVLRNEQYF
>TRBV4-2|TRBD2|15|TRBJ2-7|few
TGTGCCAGCAGCCAGGGTAGCGGGCAGCCCCTCAAGCAGTACTTC
CASSQGSGQPLKQYF
>TRBV6-1|TRBD2|13|TRBJ2-1|few
TGTGCCAGCATCCGGGGGGGAGACAATGAGCAGTTCTTC
CASIRGGDNEQFF
>TRBV9|-|17|TRBJ2-1|few
TGTGCCAGCAGCGTAGGATCCTCCTTAACCCCCTACAATGAGCAGTTCTTC
CASSVGSSLTPYNEQFF
>TRBV20-1|TRBD1|12|TRBJ1-2|-
TGCAGTGCCCGACAGGGCAACTATGGCTACACCTTC
CSARQGNYGYTF
>TRBV19|TRBD2|17|TRBJ2-2|-
TGTGCCAGTAGTCCCAGGGCCCTAGCGGAGAACACCGGGGAGCTGTTTTTT
CASSPRALAENTGELFF
>TRBV9|TRBD2|15|TRBJ2-1|-
TGTGCCAGCAGCGTAGTGGGCGGGAGCTACAATGAGCAGTTCTTC
CASSVVGGSYNEQFF
>TRBV28|-|15|TRBJ2-6|-
TGTGCCAGCACCACCCGAAGCTCTGGGGCCAACGTCCTGACTTTC
CASTTRSSGANVLTF
>TRBV6-1|TRBD1|17|TRBJ1-1|-
TGTGCCAGCACCCCCCCGCCGGGACAGGGGGCGACCACTGAAGCTTTCTTT
CASTPPPGQGATTEAFF
>TRBV29-1|-|14|TRBJ1-1|few
TGCAGCGTAGATAAAGGTTGGATGAACACTGAAGCTTTCTTT
CSVDKGWMNTEAFF
>TRBV20-1|TRBD2|17|TRBJ2-1|-
TGCAGTGTAACGGGACTAGCGGCATCAACGACCTACAATGAGCAGTTCTTC
CSVTGLAASTTYNEQFF
>TRBV7-9|-|15|TRBJ1-5|few
TGTGCCAGCAGCTTAGAGACAACTCCCAATCAGCCCCAGCATTTT
CASSLETTPNQPQHF